The 6 T cell receptor beta chains listed next were all sequenced from one sample in a study of identical twins (TCRdb year 2016). Libraries were constructed by 5' RACE. These reads were obtained on an Illumina HiSeq 2000. The public sequencing data were trimmed at Q25 with fastp and processed into clonotypes with MiXCR by TCRdb, which kept only in-frame beta chains. Records with the same CDR3 protein are collapsed into one entry carrying the most frequent genes and DNA. The sample contains around 340,000 distinct CDR3 sequences, about 12% of them found a single time. Clones ranked in the top ten supply approximately 7.6% of the sample. The same sample was also studied in work on yellow fever vaccine responses in identical twins.

Sequencing was performed on CD8+ T cells sorted from blood. Receptor source: a young woman in good health.

This clonotype was counted many times. The V gene is TRBV5-1, the J gene TRBJ1-1; 7 nucleotides align to TRBD1. Trimming removed 4 bases from V and 6 bases from J; junction bases left unmatched: 3. CDR3 length: 12 amino acids. From germline, CDR1 is SGHRS and CDR2 YFSETQ. CDR3 DNA sequence: TGCGCCAGCAGCCAAGGGACAGCTGAAGCTTTCTTT. It is translated as CASSQGTAEAFF. Full variable domain (rest looked up from reference TRBV5-1 and TRBJ1-1): KAGVTQTPRYLIKTRGQQVTLSCSPISGHRSVSWYQQTPGQGLQFLFEYFSETQRNKGNFPGRFSGRQFSNSRSEMNVSTLELGDSALYLCASSQGTAEAFFGQGTRLTVV.

This sequence joins TRBV6-1 and TRBJ2-2; D is possibly TRBD1 (5 bases). The germline V gene has CDR1 MNHNS and CDR2 SASEGT. This CDR3 is 15 amino acids long. Trimming pared 7 bases from V and 5 bases from J, leaving 17 bases between. The CDR3 nucleotides read TGTGCCAGCACTCAGTCTCAGGGTTGGACCGGGGAGCTGTTTTTT. It encodes CASTQSQGWTGELFF.

The rearrangement uses TRBV20-1 and TRBJ1-2; 9 bases agree with TRBD1. This CDR3 contains 13 residues. V lost 5 bases, J lost 8 bases, and 9 bases stayed unmatched. CDR1 and CDR2 (germline): DFQATT, SNEGSKA (reference sequence). CDR3 nucleotide sequence: TGCAGTGCTCTATACAGGGGGCTTGAAGGCTACACCTTC. It codes for CSALYRGLEGYTF.

The rearrangement joins TRBV25-1 to TRBJ2-5; D gene unclear. Trimming shortened V by 1 base and J by 1 base, and 4 bases separated the two germline ends. This CDR3 is built from 13 residues. In germline, CDR1 is MGHDK, CDR2 SYGVNS. This chain's CDR3 is CASSEWIQETQYF. In DNA form, the CDR3 reads TGTGCCAGCAGTGAATGGATCCAAGAGACCCAGTACTTC.

Only a few counts were recorded for this clonotype. The chain carries TRBV12-3 or TRBV12-4 and TRBJ2-1, with D unresolved. This CDR3 has 14 residues. Trimming cost V 3 bases and J 4 bases, with 10 bases left between them. The CDR3, as DNA: TGTGCCAGCAGTTTTGGGCTAACTTACAATGAGCAGTTCTTC. Its protein product is CASSFGLTYNEQFF.

The rearrangement joins TRBV4-1 to TRBJ2-7; D gene ambiguous. Looked up from germline, CDR1 is MGHRA and CDR2 is YSYEKL. The germline V and J ends were trimmed by 6 bases and 2 bases, with 11 bases remaining between them. The CDR3 runs 13 residues. CDR3 bases: TGCGCCAGCAGTATAACGGCCACCTACGAGCAGTACTTC. Protein: CASSITATYEQYF.